The 9 T cell receptor beta chains given below trace back to one sample, sequenced in a study of T cells in localized non-small cell lung cancer. Generated by immunoSEQ multiplex PCR, the TCRdb table keeps only in-frame clones and is missing some. The sample lists about 2,300 clones, 20% seen once, with 19% in the top ten. The starting material was lung tumor tissue, obtained before any cancer treatment. These receptors all come from a male donor aged 60 or over with stage II lung adenocarcinoma.

By sample share, this clone is medium-sized. The V call is TRBV4-1, the J call TRBJ1-3, with D hard to call. Between the trimmed V and J ends, which lost 0 bases and 4 bases, there was a span of 7 bases. CDR1 is MGHRA and CDR2 is YSYEKL in the germline V gene. The CDR3 is 14 amino acids. The CDR3 here is CASSQDPGGNTIYF. The DNA for the CDR3 is TGCGCCAGCAGCCAAGATCCGGGGGGAAACACCATATATTTT.

In this sample, this clone turned up once. The V gene is TRBV15, the J gene TRBJ1-5; no definite D call. CDR3 size: 16 residues. V dropped 0 bases and J dropped 2 bases, with 11 bases sitting between them. CDR1 and CDR2 from the germline V gene are LNHNV and YYDKDF (reference sequence). CDR3 region: CATSRDLGYGNQPQHF. The CDR3 region has the DNA TGTGCCACCAGCAGAGATCTGGGTTATGGCAATCAGCCCCAGCATTTT.

The chain links TRBV19 to TRBJ1-4, with D perhaps TRBD1 (6 bases). Per the germline V gene, CDR1 is LNHDA and CDR2 is SQIVND (reference sequence). The V end was cut by 5 bases, the J end by 7 bases, with 17 bases between. The CDR3 covers 15 residues. The DNA for the CDR3 is TGTGCCAGTAGTCCGTTGGTACAGGGAAGTGAAAAACTGTTTTTT. It yields the protein CASSPLVQGSEKLFF.

By share, this clone ranks as medium-sized. This rearrangement joins TRBV4-1 to TRBJ1-1; D gene ambiguous. The CDR3 spans 17 residues. Between the trimmed V and J ends, which lost 1 base and 1 base, there was a span of 16 bases. Germline CDR1 reads MGHRA; CDR2 reads YSYEKL. CDR3 DNA: TGCGCCAGCAGCCAAGGCACGCGGTTGGGAAAGAACACTGAAGCTTTCTTT. Residues: CASSQGTRLGKNTEAFF.

The V call is TRBV19, the J call TRBJ1-4, with 9 nucleotides matching TRBD1. This CDR3 region has 14 residues. Trimming took 5 bases from V and 8 from J; bases not matched to a gene: 6. The germline V gene has CDR1 LNHDA and CDR2 SQIVND (reference sequence). CDR3 loop: CASSPTGGKEKLFF. CDR3 coding DNA: TGTGCCAGTAGTCCGACAGGGGGGAAAGAAAAACTGTTTTTT.

Within the sample, this clone is medium-sized. V and J are TRBV11-3 and TRBJ2-6; TRBD1 matches at 9 bases. This CDR3 has 16 residues. Germline assignment: CDR1 SGHNT and CDR2 YENEEA. J was trimmed by 2 bases and V by 5 bases; bases with no gene match: 4. Here the CDR3 reads CASSVTGGTGANVLTF. CDR3 nucleotide sequence: TGTGCCAGCAGCGTAACAGGGGGCACTGGGGCCAACGTCCTGACTTTC.

This clone has a single count. This chain connects TRBV5-1 to TRBJ2-5; 9 bases are shared with TRBD1. The junction had 2 bases not matched to a gene; V was cut back by 2 bases and J by 0 bases. CDR1 is SGHRS and CDR2 is YFSETQ in the germline V gene. The CDR3 extends over 15 amino acids. The CDR3 nucleotides read TGCGCCAGCAGCTTTGGACAGGGGCACCAAGAGACCCAGTACTTC. It yields the protein CASSFGQGHQETQYF.

V is TRBV11-3 and J is TRBJ2-5; 7 nucleotides line up with TRBD1. Germline CDR1 is SGHNT and CDR2 is YENEEA. CDR3 size: 15 residues. Unmatched junction bases numbered 6, after V lost 5 bases and J lost 0 bases. In DNA, the CDR3 is TGTGCCAGCAGCGGGACAGCGATGTACCAAGAGACCCAGTACTTC. It specifies CASSGTAMYQETQYF.

This clone was seen a handful of times. The chain recombines TRBV9 with TRBJ1-1; D may be TRBD1 (6 bases). The CDR3 totals 13 residues. Trimming cost V 6 bases and J 4 bases, with 13 bases left between them. The germline V gene encodes CDR1 SGDLS and CDR2 YYNGEE. CDR3: CASMKDSLTEAFF. CDR3 nucleotides: TGTGCCAGCATGAAGGACAGTCTCACTGAAGCTTTCTTT.